The next 9 T cell receptor beta chains were all read from a single sample in a study of blood T cell repertoires in COVID-19. The data were produced by immunoSEQ multiplex PCR, yet TCRdb's version contains in-frame clones alone and is incomplete. The table records approximately 130,000 clones, around 86% of them present only once. Sequenced sample: peripheral blood. These receptors were obtained from a woman aged 45-65 years who had recovered from COVID-19.

This clone was seen a few times. This chain links TRBV30 with TRBJ1-1; possibly TRBD1 for D (5 bases). The CDR3 loop spans 12 amino acids. V was clipped by 4 bases and J by 5 bases, with 11 bases between them. Germline-derived CDR1 and CDR2 are GTSNPN and SVGIG (reference sequence). CDR3 coding DNA: TGTGCCTGGACCTCAGGGCGGACTGAAGCTTTCTTT. It is translated as CAWTSGRTEAFF.

This chain joins TRBV18 and TRBJ2-1; D is possibly TRBD2 (6 bases). Germline V CDR1 and CDR2: KGHSH, LQKENI. This CDR3 has 15 amino acids. The V and J ends lost 3 bases and 6 bases respectively, with 15 bases between them. The DNA for the CDR3 is TGTGCCAGCTCACCGTTCGGAGGGTATGGCAATGAGCAGTTCTTC. Amino acids: CASSPFGGYGNEQFF.

As to this clone: Other DNA sequences in this specimen translate into the identical CDR3. The gene calls are TRBV2 and TRBJ2-3; D is undetermined. Germline V gene sequence: CDR1 SNHLY, CDR2 FYNNEI. There are 11 residues in the CDR3. V lost 7 bases to trimming and J lost 0 bases, with 2 bases between them. CDR3 nucleotide sequence: TGTGCCAGCACAAGCACAGATACGCAGTATTTT. Its translation is CASTSTDTQYF.

V gene TRBV28 combines with J gene TRBJ1-1; D gene unclear. This CDR3 is 15 amino acids long. The V gene lost 8 bases and the J gene lost 1 base, with 17 bases spanning the gap. Looked up from germline, CDR1 is MDHEN and CDR2 is SYDVKM. This chain's CDR3 is CASGPGGFGNTEAFF. DNA for the CDR3: TGTGCCAGCGGGCCTGGAGGGTTTGGGAACACTGAAGCTTTCTTT.

This clone occurred a few times. J is TRBJ1-4 and V is TRBV5-1, with a weak D call TRBD1 (6 bases). Germline V CDR1 and CDR2: SGHRS, YFSETQ. V shed 6 bases and J shed 4 bases, with 13 bases lying between them. This CDR3 is built from 14 residues. CDR3 protein: CASTQDSFNEKLFF. CDR3 sequence (DNA): TGCGCCAGCACGCAGGACAGCTTTAATGAAAAACTGTTTTTT.

The V and J genes are TRBV30 and TRBJ2-1, with D possibly TRBD2 on 5 matching bases. This CDR3 contains 13 residues. Per the germline V gene, CDR1 is GTSNPN and CDR2 is SVGIG (reference sequence). The V and J ends lost 2 bases and 9 bases respectively, with 14 bases between them. The CDR3 loop reads CAWSKQTRGEQFF. CDR3 coding DNA: TGTGCCTGGAGTAAACAAACTCGGGGTGAGCAGTTCTTC.

The chain has TRBV30 and TRBJ1-6; D is unresolved. V was shortened by 3 bases and J by 10 bases, with 10 bases between the two germline ends. The CDR3 runs to 12 residues. Germline CDR1 GTSNPN, CDR2 SVGIG (reference sequence). The CDR3 region has the DNA TGTGCCTGGAGGGTTCTTAGATCACCCCTCCACTTT. Translating gives CAWRVLRSPLHF.

The rearrangement joins TRBV4-1 to TRBJ2-7; D perhaps matches TRBD1 (6 bases). V was trimmed by 1 base and J by 4 bases, leaving 14 bases between them. Germline-derived CDR1 and CDR2 are MGHRA and YSYEKL. This CDR3 contains 15 residues. The CDR3 loop reads CASSQVPGARYEQYF. CDR3 nucleotide sequence: TGCGCCAGCAGCCAAGTCCCAGGGGCGAGGTACGAGCAGTACTTC.

The CDR3 reads CASLPSSSYNSPLHF. For the CDR3, the DNA is TGTGCCAGCCTTCCCTCTTCGTCTTATAATTCACCCCTCCACTTT. The genes are TRBV6-5 and TRBJ1-6; D gene unclear. The V and J ends lost 8 bases and 4 bases respectively, with 15 bases between them. The CDR3 consists of 15 residues. CDR1 and CDR2 (germline): MNHEY, SVGAGI.